The 18 T cell receptor beta chains in this list originate from one sample, sequenced in a study of blood T cell repertoires in COVID-19. TCRdb keeps only in-frame clones here, not all; method: immunoSEQ multiplex PCR. The sample lists 320,000 or so clones, about 88% occurring once. Sequenced input: PBMCs or T cells enriched from blood (not recorded which). These receptors all stem from a woman aged 30 to 39 who had recovered from COVID-19.

This clone was counted only a few times. The CDR3 DNA reads TGTGCCAGTAGTAGGGCGGACAGGGGGCAAGGCAATCAGCCCCAGCATTTT. Translated: CASSRADRGQGNQPQHF. This sequence joins TRBV19 and TRBJ1-5; 11 positions match TRBD1. CDR3 length: 17 residues. The junction had 7 bases not matched to a gene; V was cut back by 4 bases and J by 2 bases. CDR1 and CDR2 from the germline V gene are LNHDA and SQIVND (reference sequence).

Notes on this clone: This same CDR3 is encoded by further DNA sequences in the sample. This sequence joins TRBV6-5 and TRBJ1-1; D call uncertain. Trimming removed 5 bases at V and 1 base at J, with 5 bases between. This CDR3 contains 12 residues. CDR1 and CDR2 from the germline V gene are MNHEY and SVGAGI. As DNA, the CDR3 is TGTGCCAGCAGTCGACAGAACACTGAAGCTTTCTTT. Residues: CASSRQNTEAFF.

This clone was picked up a small number of times. This rearrangement joins TRBV6-1 to TRBJ1-2, with 8 bases aligning to TRBD1. The germline CDR1 and CDR2 sequences are MNHNS and SASEGT. The CDR3 covers 14 residues. V lost 7 bases and J lost 1; bases outside the gene matches: 5. DNA of the CDR3: TGTGCCAGCACTGGACAGGGCGATAACTATGGCTACACCTTC. Its protein is CASTGQGDNYGYTF.

V and J are TRBV4-1 and TRBJ2-3; 10 nucleotides line up with TRBD2. Unmatched junction bases numbered 14, after V lost 4 bases and J lost 4 bases. Per the germline V gene, CDR1 is MGHRA and CDR2 is YSYEKL. This CDR3 is 18 amino acids long. The CDR3 loop reads CASSPRLAGGIFPDTQYF. The CDR3 DNA is TGCGCCAGCAGCCCGAGACTAGCGGGCGGGATCTTCCCAGATACGCAGTATTTT.

The genes are TRBV2 and TRBJ2-7; 7 bases fit TRBD1. After removal of 3 bases from V and 3 bases from J, the junction contained 11 bases not matched to a gene. The germline CDR1 and CDR2 sequences are SNHLY and FYNNEI. The CDR3 runs to 16 residues. The CDR3 DNA reads as TGTGCCAGCAGTGACCTTAACCCGCAGGGGGTCTACGAGCAGTACTTC. It is translated as CASSDLNPQGVYEQYF. The variable domain in full, with the rest retrieved from reference TRBV2 and TRBJ2-7, is EPEVTQTPSHQVTQMGQEVILRCVPISNHLYFYWYRQILGQKVEFLVSFYNNEISEKSEIFDDQFSVERPDGSNFTLKIRSTKLEDSAMYFCASSDLNPQGVYEQYFGPGTRLTVT.

This clone showed up just once. The CDR3 is CASTTKQGTGELFF. The DNA of the CDR3 is TGTGCCAGCACAACCAAACAGGGTACCGGGGAGCTGTTTTTT. The chain is built from TRBV18 and TRBJ2-2, with D maybe TRBD1 (6 bases). The CDR3 contains 14 residues. CDR1 KGHSH and CDR2 LQKENI come from the germline V gene. The V gene lost 8 bases and the J gene lost 5 bases, with 15 bases spanning the gap.

The chain has TRBV5-1 and TRBJ2-7; a weak D match, TRBD2 (6 bases). The CDR3 loop spans 13 amino acids. CDR1 and CDR2 from the germline V gene are SGHRS and YFSETQ. V gave up 4 bases and J gave up 4 bases, with 12 bases separating them. CDR3 nucleotide sequence: TGCGCCAGCAGCCCAGGGCGGGGATACGAGCAGTACTTC. Amino acids: CASSPGRGYEQYF.

This clone came up a few times. Additional DNA sequences in this sample encode the identical CDR3. The V and J genes are TRBV6-1 and TRBJ2-7; 7 nucleotides agree with TRBD1. There are 12 residues in the CDR3. Germline assignment: CDR1 MNHNS and CDR2 SASEGT. V trimming: 3 bases; J trimming: 4 bases; junction bases outside the gene matches: 0. CDR3: CASSDRGYEQYF. Here the CDR3 DNA reads TGTGCCAGCAGTGACAGGGGGTACGAGCAGTACTTC.

V is TRBV5-8 and J is TRBJ2-3, with TRBD2 as a possible D gene (5 bases). CDR1 and CDR2 from the germline V gene are SGHTS and YDEGEE. The CDR3 totals 15 residues. Trimming cost V 0 bases and J 1 base, with 9 bases left between them. The CDR3 DNA reads as TGTGCCAGCAGCTTGGTTGTTAGCGGCACAGATACGCAGTATTTT. This codes for CASSLVVSGTDTQYF.

V and J are TRBV2 and TRBJ2-7, with 10 bases identical to TRBD1. The germline CDR1 and CDR2 sequences are SNHLY and FYNNEI. The CDR3 has 12 amino acids. V shed 6 bases and J 6 bases; nucleotides not matched to a gene: 2. In DNA, the CDR3 is TGTGCCAGCAGGACAGGGGGCTTCGAGCAGTACTTC. Its protein product is CASRTGGFEQYF. Filled out from reference TRBV2 and TRBJ2-7, the complete variable domain reads EPEVTQTPSHQVTQMGQEVILRCVPISNHLYFYWYRQILGQKVEFLVSFYNNEISEKSEIFDDQFSVERPDGSNFTLKIRSTKLEDSAMYFCASRTGGFEQYFGPGTRLTVT.

J is TRBJ1-2 and V is TRBV10-3, with D possibly being TRBD1 (5 bases). Looked up from germline, CDR1 is ENHRY and CDR2 is SYGVKD. With 0 bases removed from V and 5 bases from J, the gap between germline ends came to 13 bases. The CDR3 loop spans 15 amino acids. CDR3 nucleotides: TGTGCCATCAGTGAGTCAGGGGCGGTTAGGTATGGCTACACCTTC. It translates to CAISESGAVRYGYTF.

V and J are TRBV2 and TRBJ2-6; perhaps TRBD1 as D (6 bases). Trimming left V 2 bases short and J 0 bases short, with 20 bases between. The CDR3 is made up of 20 amino acids. The germline V gene has CDR1 SNHLY and CDR2 FYNNEI. The CDR3 DNA is TGTGCCAGCAGTGAAACGGTCGGCAGGGGCCAGAGCTCTGGGGCCAACGTCCTGACTTTC. This translates into CASSETVGRGQSSGANVLTF.

This clone was detected a few times. The rearrangement uses TRBV27 and TRBJ1-4; 9 bases line up with TRBD1. The CDR3 is 14 amino acids. V shed 6 bases, J shed 7 bases, and the junction held 6 bases outside the gene matches. Germline V gene lookup returns CDR1 MNHEY and CDR2 SMNVEV (reference sequence). CDR3 region: CASSYRGLAEKLFF. CDR3 DNA sequence: TGTGCCAGCAGCTACAGGGGGCTTGCTGAAAAACTGTTTTTT. The entire variable domain, with the rest obtained from reference TRBV27 and TRBJ1-4, is as follows: EAQVTQNPRYLITVTGKKLTVTCSQNMNHEYMSWYRQDPGLGLRQIYYSMNVEVTDKGDVPEGYKVSRKEKRNFPLILESPSPNQTSLYFCASSYRGLAEKLFFGSGTQLSVL.

J is TRBJ2-7 and V is TRBV6-5, with 8 positions matching TRBD2. Looked up from germline, CDR1 is MNHEY and CDR2 is SVGAGI. Unmatched junction bases numbered 11, after V lost 6 bases and J lost 7 bases. The CDR3 loop spans 14 amino acids. The CDR3 is CASSRTGLAGEQYF. The CDR3 DNA follows: TGTGCCAGCAGCCGAACCGGACTAGCTGGGGAGCAGTACTTC.

The chain links TRBV6-5 to TRBJ2-7; tentative D call: TRBD1 (5 bases). The CDR3 consists of 13 residues. The germline CDR1 and CDR2 sequences are MNHEY and SVGAGI. The germline V and J ends were trimmed by 7 bases and 3 bases, with 13 bases remaining between them. In nucleotides, the CDR3 is TGTGCCAGCATCCCTGGGGCCGGCTACGAGCAGTACTTC. Protein: CASIPGAGYEQYF.

The rearrangement links TRBV28 to TRBJ2-7, with a tentative D call TRBD2 (6 bases). Per the germline V gene, CDR1 is MDHEN and CDR2 is SYDVKM. V was shortened by 3 bases and J by 0 bases, with 12 bases between the two germline ends. The CDR3 totals 15 residues. In DNA form, the CDR3 reads TGTGCCAGCAGTTTCGGCGGGACTCTCTCCTACGAGCAGTACTTC. This encodes CASSFGGTLSYEQYF.

The V and J genes are TRBV6-1 and TRBJ1-5, with TRBD1 identical over 9 bases. This CDR3 has 16 amino acids. Trimming at V came to 4 bases and at J to 0 bases, leaving 4 bases not matched to a gene. CDR1 and CDR2 from the germline V gene are MNHNS and SASEGT. Here the CDR3 DNA reads TGTGCCAGCAGTGGGGGGACAGGGAATAGCAATCAGCCCCAGCATTTT. This codes for CASSGGTGNSNQPQHF.

This clone has only a few counts. The rearrangement uses TRBV7-9 and TRBJ1-6, with TRBD1 identical over 7 bases. CDR1 is SEHNR, CDR2 FQNEAQ, per germline (reference sequence). The CDR3 has 16 residues. V was pared by 5 bases and J by 5 bases, with 9 bases of the junction left unmatched. Here the CDR3 reads CASSNRDSQNNSPLHF. The CDR3 coding sequence is TGTGCCAGCAGCAACCGGGACAGCCAAAATAATTCACCCCTCCACTTT.